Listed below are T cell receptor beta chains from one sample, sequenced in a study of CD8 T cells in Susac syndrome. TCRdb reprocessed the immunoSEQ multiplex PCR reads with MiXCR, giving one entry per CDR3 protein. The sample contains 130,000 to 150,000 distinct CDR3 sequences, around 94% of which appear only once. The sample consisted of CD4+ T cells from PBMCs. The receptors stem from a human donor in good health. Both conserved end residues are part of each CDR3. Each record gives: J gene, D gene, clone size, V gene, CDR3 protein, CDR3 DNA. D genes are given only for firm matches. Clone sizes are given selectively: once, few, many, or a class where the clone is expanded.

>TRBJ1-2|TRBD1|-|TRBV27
CASSSLQGWYGYTF
TGTGCCAGCAGTTCCTTACAGGGGTGGTATGGCTACACCTTC
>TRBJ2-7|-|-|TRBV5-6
CASSFGSDGFYF
TGTGCCAGCAGCTTTGGTTCCGACGGATTCTACTTC
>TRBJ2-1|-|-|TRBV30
CAWSRGYNEQFF
TGTGCCTGGAGCCGAGGATACAATGAGCAGTTCTTC
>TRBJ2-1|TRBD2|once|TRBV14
CASSQGTSGFNEQFF
TGTGCCAGCAGCCAGGGGACTAGCGGTTTCAATGAGCAGTTCTTC
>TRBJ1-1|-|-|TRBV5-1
CASSLGGLNTEAFF
TGCGCCAGCAGCTTGGGAGGCCTGAACACTGAAGCTTTCTTT
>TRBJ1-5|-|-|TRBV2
CASLGPNQPQHF
TGTGCCAGCCTGGGCCCCAATCAGCCCCAGCATTTT
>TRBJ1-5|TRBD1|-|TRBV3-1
CASSQEGTGRNQPQHF
TGTGCCAGCAGCCAAGAGGGGACAGGGAGGAATCAGCCCCAGCATTTT
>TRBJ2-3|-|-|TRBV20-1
CSASGRAGVGDTQYF
TGCAGTGCTAGTGGGAGGGCAGGGGTGGGTGATACGCAGTATTTT
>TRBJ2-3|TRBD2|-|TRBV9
CASSDWDSPFPSGATDTQYF
TGTGCCAGCAGCGATTGGGACAGCCCGTTTCCTAGCGGGGCCACAGATACGCAGTATTTT
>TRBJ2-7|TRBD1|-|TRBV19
CASSIATGVSYEQYF
TGTGCCAGTAGTATAGCCACAGGGGTATCCTACGAGCAGTACTTC
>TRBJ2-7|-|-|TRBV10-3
CAIGGTTYEQYF
TGTGCCATCGGGGGGACCACCTACGAGCAGTACTTC
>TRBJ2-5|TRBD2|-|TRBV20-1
CSASGGGTQYF
TGCAGTGCTAGTGGCGGGGGGACCCAGTACTTC
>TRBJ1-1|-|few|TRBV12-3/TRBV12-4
CASSLFGNTEAFF
TGTGCCAGCAGTTTATTCGGGAACACTGAAGCTTTCTTT
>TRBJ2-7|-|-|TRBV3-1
CASSQGGGLGEQYF
TGTGCCAGCAGCCAGGGAGGGGGCCTTGGAGAGCAGTACTTC
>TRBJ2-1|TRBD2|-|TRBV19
CASRTRGTSGRPYNEQFF
TGTGCCAGTAGAACACGGGGGACTAGCGGGAGGCCCTACAATGAGCAGTTCTTC
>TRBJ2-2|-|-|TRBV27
CASSLEGEGRDTGELFF
TGTGCCAGCAGTTTAGAGGGGGAGGGCCGGGACACCGGGGAGCTGTTTTTT